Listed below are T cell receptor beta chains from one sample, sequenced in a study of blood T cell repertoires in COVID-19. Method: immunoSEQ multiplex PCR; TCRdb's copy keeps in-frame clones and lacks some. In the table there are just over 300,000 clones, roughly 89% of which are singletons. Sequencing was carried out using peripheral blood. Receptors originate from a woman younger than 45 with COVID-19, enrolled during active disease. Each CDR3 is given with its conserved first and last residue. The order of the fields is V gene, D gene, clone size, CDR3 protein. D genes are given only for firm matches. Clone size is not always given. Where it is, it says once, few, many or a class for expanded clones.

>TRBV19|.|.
CASSRLGGLNGYTF
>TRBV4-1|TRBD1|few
CASSPLDRGSTDTQYF
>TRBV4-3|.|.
CASSRGLQETQYF
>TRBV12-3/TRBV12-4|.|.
CASSRRQNSPLHF
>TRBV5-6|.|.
CASSLQGTTGELFF
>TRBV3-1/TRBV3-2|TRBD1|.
CASSRGQSNTEAFF
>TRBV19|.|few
CASSTSGVLWTGELFF
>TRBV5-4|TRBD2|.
CASSPSGSSYNEQFF
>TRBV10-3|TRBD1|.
CAISAQTGGSNQPQHF
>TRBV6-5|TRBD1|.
CASSKDRRINQPQHF
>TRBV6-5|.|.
CASSHRDNNSPLHF
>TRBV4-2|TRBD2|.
CASSQDESASGYNEQFF
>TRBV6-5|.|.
CASSRQLLGGYGYTF
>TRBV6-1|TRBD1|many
CASSEGTGGADTQYF
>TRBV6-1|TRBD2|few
CASRELAASSYNEQFF
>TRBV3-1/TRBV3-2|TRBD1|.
CASSPRTGAQSGYTF
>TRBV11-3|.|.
CASSFLLWATNTGELFF
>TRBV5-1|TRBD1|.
CASSLAGGSSGNTIYF
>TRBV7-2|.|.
CASSLGGRGIGNIRQPQHF
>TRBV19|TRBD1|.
CASSIGQGLGYTF
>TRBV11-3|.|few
CASSFSGNTEAFF
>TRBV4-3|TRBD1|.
CASSQDRKGATEAFF
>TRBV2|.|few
CASSVSYGYTF
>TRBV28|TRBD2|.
CASSYPTSGSDRSSYNEQFF
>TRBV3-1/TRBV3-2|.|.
CASSQGLNTDTQYF
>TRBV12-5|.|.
CASAWGDEQYF
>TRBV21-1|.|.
CASSKRPGQSSYNEQFF
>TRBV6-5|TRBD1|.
CASRDRGRDTQYF
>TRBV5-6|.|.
CASSLVRENYGYTF
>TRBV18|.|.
CASSPEGNHAADTQYF
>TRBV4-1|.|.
CASSQRVADTQYF
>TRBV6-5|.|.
CGSGGAGSYTF
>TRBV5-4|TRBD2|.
CASSSTSGGDEQYF
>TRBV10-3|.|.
CATLSPLPSTDTQYF
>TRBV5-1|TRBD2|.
CASSFSGRPTDTQYF